This T cell receptor (beta chain) was recovered during a study of shared clonotypes between healthy human individuals. Whole-study context: The study used three CD4 naive, three CD4 memory, two CD8 naive and one CD8 memory plate per donor.

This CDR3 has 16 amino acids. CDR1 is MDHEN and CDR2 is SYDVKM in the germline V gene. J lost 2 bases, V lost 7 bases, and 9 bases had no gene match. The study's findings and limits: The generation probabilities recorded for non-shared clonotypes fell below those of clonotypes shared by all four donors.

Partitioning of CD4+ cells yielded a CD45RA+ naive subset and a CD45RA-negative memory subset. It was at deep level that the assay was run. The table came from immunoSEQ multiplex PCR; TCRdb's copy has only in-frame clones and leaves some out. In the table there are about 1.5 million clones, nearly 99% of which are singletons. For this clone: Its antigen remains unknown.

The gene calls are TRBV28 and TRBJ2-1, with 9 nucleotides matching TRBD2. The sample consisted of naive CD4+ T cells sorted from blood. Regarding subset: CD45RA+ positively selected. The receptor was isolated from a man aged 25-45 years in good health. The DNA of the CDR3 is TGTGCCAGCAACCCAGCGGGAGGACACGCCTACAATGAGCAGTTCTTC. Amino acid sequence: CASNPAGGHAYNEQFF.